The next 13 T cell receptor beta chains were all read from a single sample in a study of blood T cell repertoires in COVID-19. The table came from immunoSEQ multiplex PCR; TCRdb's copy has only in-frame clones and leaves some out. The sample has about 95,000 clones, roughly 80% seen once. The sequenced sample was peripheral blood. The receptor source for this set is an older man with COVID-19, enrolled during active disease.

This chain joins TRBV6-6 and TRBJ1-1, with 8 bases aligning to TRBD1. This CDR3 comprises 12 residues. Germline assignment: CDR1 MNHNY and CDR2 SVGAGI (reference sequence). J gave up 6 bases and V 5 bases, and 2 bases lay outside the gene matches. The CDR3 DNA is TGTGCCAGCAGTGTCAGGGGGCCTGAAGCTTTCTTT. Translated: CASSVRGPEAFF.

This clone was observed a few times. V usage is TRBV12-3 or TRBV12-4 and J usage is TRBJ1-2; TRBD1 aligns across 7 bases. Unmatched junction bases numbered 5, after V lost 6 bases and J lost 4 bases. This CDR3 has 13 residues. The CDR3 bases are TGTGCCAGCAGCCTAGGGGGCCTCTATGGCTACACCTTC. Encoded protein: CASSLGGLYGYTF.

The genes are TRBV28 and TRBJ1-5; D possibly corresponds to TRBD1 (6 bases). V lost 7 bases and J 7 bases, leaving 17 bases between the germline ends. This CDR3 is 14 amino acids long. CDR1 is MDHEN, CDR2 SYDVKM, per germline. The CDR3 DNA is TGTGCCAGCATTAGGGACACAGCCCACCAGCCCCAGCATTTT. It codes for CASIRDTAHQPQHF.

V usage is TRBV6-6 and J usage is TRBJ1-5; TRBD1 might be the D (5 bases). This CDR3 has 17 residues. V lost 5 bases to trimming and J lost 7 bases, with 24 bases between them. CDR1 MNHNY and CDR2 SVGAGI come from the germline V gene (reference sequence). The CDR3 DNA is TGTGCCAGCAGTCCTACCCGAGGTGCAGTTCGGGGGCAGCCCCAGCATTTT. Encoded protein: CASSPTRGAVRGQPQHF.

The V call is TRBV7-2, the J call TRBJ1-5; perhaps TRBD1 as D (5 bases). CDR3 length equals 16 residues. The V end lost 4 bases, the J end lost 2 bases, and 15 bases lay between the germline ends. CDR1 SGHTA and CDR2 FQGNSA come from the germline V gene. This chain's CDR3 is CASSSGHPPRNQPQHF. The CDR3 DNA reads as TGTGCCAGCAGCTCAGGACATCCCCCCCGCAATCAGCCCCAGCATTTT.

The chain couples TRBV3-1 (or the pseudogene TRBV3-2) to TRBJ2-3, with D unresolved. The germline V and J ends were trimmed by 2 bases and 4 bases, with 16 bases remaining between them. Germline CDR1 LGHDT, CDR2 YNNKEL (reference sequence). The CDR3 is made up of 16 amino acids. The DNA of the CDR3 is TGTGCCAGCAGCCAAAGAATGAGATTCAGCGCAGATACGCAGTATTTT. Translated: CASSQRMRFSADTQYF.

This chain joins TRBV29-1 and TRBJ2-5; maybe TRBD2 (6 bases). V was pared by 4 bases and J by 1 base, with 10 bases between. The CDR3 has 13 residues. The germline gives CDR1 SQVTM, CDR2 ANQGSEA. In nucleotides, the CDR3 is TGCAGCGTTGGAGGGACTTTCCAAGAGACCCAGTACTTC. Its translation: CSVGGTFQETQYF.

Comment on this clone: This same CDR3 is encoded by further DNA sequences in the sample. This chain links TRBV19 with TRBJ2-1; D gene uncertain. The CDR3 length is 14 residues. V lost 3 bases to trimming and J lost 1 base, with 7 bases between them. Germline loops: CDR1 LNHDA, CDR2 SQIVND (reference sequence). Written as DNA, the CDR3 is TGTGCCAGTAGTATTTCAGGTTCCTACAATGAGCAGTTCTTC. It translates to CASSISGSYNEQFF.

The CDR3 region has the DNA TGTGCCAGCACCTGGGACAGAGCCTACGAGCAGTACTTC. Translated, it gives CASTWDRAYEQYF. The rearrangement uses TRBV2 and TRBJ2-7, with 7 positions matching TRBD1. Trimming removed 7 bases from V and 2 bases from J; junction bases left unmatched: 5. Germline V gives CDR1 SNHLY, CDR2 FYNNEI. The CDR3 is 13 amino acids. The variable domain in full, with the rest retrieved from reference TRBV2 and TRBJ2-7, is EPEVTQTPSHQVTQMGQEVILRCVPISNHLYFYWYRQILGQKVEFLVSFYNNEISEKSEIFDDQFSVERPDGSNFTLKIRSTKLEDSAMYFCASTWDRAYEQYFGPGTRLTVT.

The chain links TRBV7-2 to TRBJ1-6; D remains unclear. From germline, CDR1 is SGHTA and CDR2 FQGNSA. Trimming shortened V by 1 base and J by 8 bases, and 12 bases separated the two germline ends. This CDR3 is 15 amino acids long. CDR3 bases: TGTGCCAGCAGCTTAGTGGCTAACGCGGATTCACCCCTCCACTTT. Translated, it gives CASSLVANADSPLHF.

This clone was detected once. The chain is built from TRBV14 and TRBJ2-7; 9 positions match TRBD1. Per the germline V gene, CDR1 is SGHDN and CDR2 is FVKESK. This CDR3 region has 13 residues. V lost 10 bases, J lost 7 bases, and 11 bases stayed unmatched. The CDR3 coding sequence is TGTGCCATTTCGCCTCTGACAGGGGGGGAGCAGTACTTC. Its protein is CAISPLTGGEQYF.

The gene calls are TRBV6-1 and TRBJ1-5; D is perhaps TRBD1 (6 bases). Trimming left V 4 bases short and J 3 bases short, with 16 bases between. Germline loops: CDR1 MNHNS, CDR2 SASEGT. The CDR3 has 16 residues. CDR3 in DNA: TGTGCCAGCAGTGCCGGGTCAGGGGATACCAATCAGCCCCAGCATTTT. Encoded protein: CASSAGSGDTNQPQHF.

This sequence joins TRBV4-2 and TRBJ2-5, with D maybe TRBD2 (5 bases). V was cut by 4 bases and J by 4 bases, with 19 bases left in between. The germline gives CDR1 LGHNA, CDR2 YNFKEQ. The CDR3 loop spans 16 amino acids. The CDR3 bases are TGTGCCAGCAGCCCCACAATGCGGAGAGAGGGAGAGACCCAGTACTTC. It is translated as CASSPTMRREGETQYF.